The clone carrying this TCR beta chain was detected once. The V segment lost 5 bases and the J segment 4 bases; nucleotides outside the gene matches: 4. Germline values: CDR1 SGHTA, CDR2 FQGNSA. This CDR3 comprises 14 residues. During active infection, Seattle patients enrolled and were then monitored through disease. The sample comes from a study of blood T cell repertoires in COVID-19. Study as a whole: There were acute and convalescent COVID-19 samples, and they came from the United States, Italy and Spain. PBMCs, B-cell-depleted T cells, or T cells provided the cDNA or gDNA that made up the material.

In the study's own analysis: Using reference gene primer amplification, nucleated cell counts were estimated. Clones were sequenced by immunoSEQ multiplex PCR, and TCRdb holds only the in-frame ones, with some missing. From that table come the V and J calls and clone size; the DNA was used to work out D and trimming. The table lists 350,000 or so clones, roughly 90% of them singletons, with around 4% in the top ten. The chain links TRBV7-2 to TRBJ1-2, with 10 bases lining up with TRBD1. This TCR was recovered from a woman aged 60-75 years with COVID-19, enrolled during active disease. The sample taken for sequencing was peripheral blood. CDR3 sequence (DNA): TGTGCCAGCAGCCCTCGGACAGGGGGCTATGGCTACACCTTC. Its translation: CASSPRTGGYGYTF.